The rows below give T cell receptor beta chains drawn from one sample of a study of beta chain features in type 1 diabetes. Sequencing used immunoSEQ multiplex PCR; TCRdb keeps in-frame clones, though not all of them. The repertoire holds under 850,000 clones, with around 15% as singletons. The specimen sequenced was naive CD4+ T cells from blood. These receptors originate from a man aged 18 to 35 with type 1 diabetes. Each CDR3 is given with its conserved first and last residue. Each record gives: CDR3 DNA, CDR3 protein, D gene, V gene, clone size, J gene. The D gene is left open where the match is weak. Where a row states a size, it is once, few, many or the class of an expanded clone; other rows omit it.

CDR3 DNA: TGTGCCACCAGCAGAGAGGCACGGACAGAACCCTACGAGCAGTACTTC
CDR3 protein: CATSREARTEPYEQYF
D gene: -
V gene: TRBV15
clone size: -
J gene: TRBJ2-7

CDR3 DNA: TGTGCCAGCAGTTCAGACAGGGGGCGTGACGAAAAACTGTTTTTT
CDR3 protein: CASSSDRGRDEKLFF
D gene: TRBD1
V gene: TRBV27
clone size: -
J gene: TRBJ1-4

CDR3 DNA: TGTGCCATCAGTGATTCGGACAGGGGGCCCGTCGGGGAGCTGTTTTTT
CDR3 protein: CAISDSDRGPVGELFF
D gene: TRBD1
V gene: TRBV10-3
clone size: few
J gene: TRBJ2-2

CDR3 DNA: TGTGCCAGCAGTTACTCAAGGAGACCCAATTACGAGCAGTACTTC
CDR3 protein: CASSYSRRPNYEQYF
D gene: -
V gene: TRBV6-6
clone size: few
J gene: TRBJ2-7

CDR3 DNA: TGTGCCAGCAGCGTAGAAAGCAGGCCGGGTGAAGCTTTCTTT
CDR3 protein: CASSVESRPGEAFF
D gene: -
V gene: TRBV9
clone size: -
J gene: TRBJ1-1

CDR3 DNA: TGTGCCAGCAGTTTCTCGGGACAGGGATTTTTGAACACTGAAGCTTTCTTT
CDR3 protein: CASSFSGQGFLNTEAFF
D gene: TRBD1
V gene: TRBV28
clone size: few
J gene: TRBJ1-1

CDR3 DNA: TGTGCCAGCAGCCCTGAAGAAGGGGGCGTAGGCTACACCTTC
CDR3 protein: CASSPEEGGVGYTF
D gene: TRBD1
V gene: TRBV7-2
clone size: -
J gene: TRBJ1-2

CDR3 DNA: TGCGCCAGCAGCTTGGCGGGACAGGGATGGTCCGAGGAGCAGTTCTTC
CDR3 protein: CASSLAGQGWSEEQFF
D gene: TRBD1
V gene: TRBV5-1
clone size: few
J gene: TRBJ2-1

CDR3 DNA: TGCAGCGTTAGACAGGGGGTGACTGAAGCTTTCTTT
CDR3 protein: CSVRQGVTEAFF
D gene: TRBD1
V gene: TRBV29-1
clone size: few
J gene: TRBJ1-1

CDR3 DNA: TGTGCCATCAAGCCGGGACTCAGCTATGGCTACACCTTC
CDR3 protein: CAIKPGLSYGYTF
D gene: -
V gene: TRBV10-3
clone size: -
J gene: TRBJ1-2

CDR3 DNA: TGCGCCAGCAGTGAGAGGCTAGCGGGGGCCAGAGGAGATACGCAGTATTTT
CDR3 protein: CASSERLAGARGDTQYF
D gene: TRBD2
V gene: TRBV10-1
clone size: -
J gene: TRBJ2-3

CDR3 DNA: TGTGCCAGCAGCTTAGAGGGAGGGTACGGCTACACCTTC
CDR3 protein: CASSLEGGYGYTF
D gene: -
V gene: TRBV7-9
clone size: few
J gene: TRBJ1-2

CDR3 DNA: TGTGCCAGCAGCTCCACAGGGAACGACAATGAGCAGTTCTTC
CDR3 protein: CASSSTGNDNEQFF
D gene: -
V gene: TRBV7-3
clone size: -
J gene: TRBJ2-1

CDR3 DNA: TGTGCCAGCAGTGACGAAGGGGATTCACCCCTCCACTTT
CDR3 protein: CASSDEGDSPLHF
D gene: -
V gene: TRBV2
clone size: -
J gene: TRBJ1-6

CDR3 DNA: TGTGCTAGTGGCCTCGCTTGGGGGCAAGGCACAGATACGCAGTATTTT
CDR3 protein: CASGLAWGQGTDTQYF
D gene: -
V gene: TRBV12-5
clone size: -
J gene: TRBJ2-3

CDR3 DNA: TGTGCCAGCAGTGAAAGAGGGACCGCGCGCGAGCAGTACTTC
CDR3 protein: CASSERGTAREQYF
D gene: -
V gene: TRBV6-1
clone size: -
J gene: TRBJ2-7

CDR3 DNA: TGTGCCAGCAGTTACTCCGTTCGGGGGTTTAATGAAAAACTGTTTTTT
CDR3 protein: CASSYSVRGFNEKLFF
D gene: -
V gene: TRBV6-5
clone size: -
J gene: TRBJ1-4

CDR3 DNA: TGTGCCTGGACTACTACGTCCTACGAGCAGTACTTC
CDR3 protein: CAWTTTSYEQYF
D gene: -
V gene: TRBV30
clone size: -
J gene: TRBJ2-7

CDR3 DNA: TGTGCCAGCAGTCGCAGTAGGAGACAGGGGAGCCACGAGCAGTACTTC
CDR3 protein: CASSRSRRQGSHEQYF
D gene: TRBD1
V gene: TRBV27
clone size: -
J gene: TRBJ2-7

CDR3 DNA: TGTGCCAGCAGCTGGGACAGAGGATCCTACGAGCAGTACTTC
CDR3 protein: CASSWDRGSYEQYF
D gene: TRBD1
V gene: TRBV11-3
clone size: -
J gene: TRBJ2-7

CDR3 DNA: TGTGCCAGGGACGATAGCAATCAGCCCCAGCATTTT
CDR3 protein: CARDDSNQPQHF
D gene: -
V gene: TRBV13
clone size: few
J gene: TRBJ1-5

CDR3 DNA: TGTGCCAGCAGCGATCGGACAGGATCGGCTAACTATGGCTACACCTTC
CDR3 protein: CASSDRTGSANYGYTF
D gene: TRBD1
V gene: TRBV11-2
clone size: -
J gene: TRBJ1-2

CDR3 DNA: TGTGCCAGCACCCCCCCGGGCGGGGGGTGGAACACTGAAGCTTTCTTT
CDR3 protein: CASTPPGGGWNTEAFF
D gene: -
V gene: TRBV27
clone size: few
J gene: TRBJ1-1

CDR3 DNA: TGTGCCAGCAGCTCGGGACCGTCTGCGGGGGCCAACGTCCTGACTTTC
CDR3 protein: CASSSGPSAGANVLTF
D gene: -
V gene: TRBV7-9
clone size: few
J gene: TRBJ2-6

CDR3 DNA: TGCGCCAGCAGCTTGGCCGGGGGGATAACCTACAATGAGCAGTTCTTC
CDR3 protein: CASSLAGGITYNEQFF
D gene: TRBD2
V gene: TRBV5-1
clone size: -
J gene: TRBJ2-1

CDR3 DNA: TGTGCCACCAGCAGGGGACTTAACTATGGCTACACCTTC
CDR3 protein: CATSRGLNYGYTF
D gene: -
V gene: TRBV15
clone size: few
J gene: TRBJ1-2

CDR3 DNA: TGTGCCAGCCGCCCGGGAGCCTCCTACAATGAGCAGTTCTTC
CDR3 protein: CASRPGASYNEQFF
D gene: -
V gene: TRBV7-2
clone size: few
J gene: TRBJ2-1

CDR3 DNA: TGCGCCAGCAGCCAAGGTAGCGGGGGGTTTTATGAGCAGTTCTTC
CDR3 protein: CASSQGSGGFYEQFF
D gene: TRBD2
V gene: TRBV4-1
clone size: -
J gene: TRBJ2-1

CDR3 DNA: TGTGCCACCAGCAGAGATGAATTGAGTAGCAATAATGTTAAAAGCTCCTACAATGAGCAGTTCTTC
CDR3 protein: CATSRDELSSNNVKSSYNEQFF
D gene: -
V gene: TRBV15
clone size: -
J gene: TRBJ2-1

CDR3 DNA: TGTGCCAGCAAGGAGGGGTCACCCCTCCACTTT
CDR3 protein: CASKEGSPLHF
D gene: -
V gene: TRBV2
clone size: -
J gene: TRBJ1-6

CDR3 DNA: TGTGCCAGCAGCCTCCGACCGTATACAGCTAACTATGGCTACACCTTC
CDR3 protein: CASSLRPYTANYGYTF
D gene: -
V gene: TRBV13
clone size: -
J gene: TRBJ1-2